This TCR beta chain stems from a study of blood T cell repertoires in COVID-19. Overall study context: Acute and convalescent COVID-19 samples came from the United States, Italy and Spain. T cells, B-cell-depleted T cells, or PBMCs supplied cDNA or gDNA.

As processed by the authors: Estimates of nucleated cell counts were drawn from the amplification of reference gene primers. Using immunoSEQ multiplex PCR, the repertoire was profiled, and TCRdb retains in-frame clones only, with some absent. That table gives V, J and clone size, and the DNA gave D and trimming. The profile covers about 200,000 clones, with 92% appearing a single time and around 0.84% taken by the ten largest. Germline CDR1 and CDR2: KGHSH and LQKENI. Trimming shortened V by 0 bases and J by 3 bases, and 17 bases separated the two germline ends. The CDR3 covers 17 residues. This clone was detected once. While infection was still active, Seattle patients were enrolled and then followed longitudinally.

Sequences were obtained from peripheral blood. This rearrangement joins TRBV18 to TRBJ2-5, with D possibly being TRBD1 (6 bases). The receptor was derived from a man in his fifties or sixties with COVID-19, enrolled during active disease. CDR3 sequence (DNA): TGTGCCAGCTCACCACCTAGCTCAGGGGCGCGGAAAGAGACCCAGTACTTC. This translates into CASSPPSSGARKETQYF.